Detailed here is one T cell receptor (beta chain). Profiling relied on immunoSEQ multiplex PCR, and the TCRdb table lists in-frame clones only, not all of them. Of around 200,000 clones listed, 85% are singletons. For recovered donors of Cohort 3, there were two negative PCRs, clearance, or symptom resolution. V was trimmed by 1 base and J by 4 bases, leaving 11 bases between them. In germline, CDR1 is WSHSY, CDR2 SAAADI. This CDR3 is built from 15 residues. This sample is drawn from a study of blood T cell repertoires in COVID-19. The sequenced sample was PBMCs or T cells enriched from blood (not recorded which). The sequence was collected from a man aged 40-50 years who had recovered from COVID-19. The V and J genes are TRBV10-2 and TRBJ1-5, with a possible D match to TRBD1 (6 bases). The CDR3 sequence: CASSEYEGGNQPQHF. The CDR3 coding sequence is TGCGCCAGCAGTGAGTACGAAGGGGGTAATCAGCCCCAGCATTTT.